The T cell receptor beta chain described here comes from a study of identical twins. The donors were all healthy and Caucasian. V was cut by 5 bases and J by 3 bases, with 12 bases left in between. This CDR3 is built from 14 residues. Each CDR3 protein is one row after TCRdb ran MiXCR on the 5' RACE reads. The sample holds about 240,000 distinct CDR3 sequences, about 13% seen once. Only a few counts were recorded for this clonotype. Its target is unknown. Study results and caveats: Models underestimated out-of-frame TCR alpha sharing in monozygotic twins.

This same sample was also part of a study on yellow fever vaccine responses in identical twins.

This clonotype was sampled from a woman younger than 35 in good health. The sequenced sample was memory (CD45RO+) T cells sorted from blood. This chain links TRBV12-3 or TRBV12-4 with TRBJ2-3, with D uncertain. The CDR3 DNA reads as TGTGCCAGCAGTCGGGCGAGACTTACAGATACGCAGTATTTT. The encoded protein is CASSRARLTDTQYF.